This T cell receptor beta chain was captured in a study of vaccination and CD4 T cells after COVID-19. Once obtained from cultured CD4+ T cells, the DNA was sequenced using the Oncomine TCR Beta short-read assay. A single record per CDR3 protein comes from TCRdb applying MiXCR to the PCR reads. This table has 5,000 to 7,000 distinct CDR3 sequences, about three fifths appearing once. Details on this clonotype: Its antigen remains unknown.

Treatment defined: approximately nine-day PBMC culture with coronavirus spike peptide pools or control peptides (ViraFEST assay). CD4+ T lymphocytes from the unexposed donor were collected before the COVID-19 pandemic (2011-2018). The germline V gene encodes CDR1 MNHEY and CDR2 SMNVEV (reference sequence). The CDR3 loop spans 15 amino acids. Unmatched junction bases numbered 7, after V lost 8 bases and J lost 0 bases. The material sequenced was CD4+ T cells from blood, cultured in vitro. The clonotype originates from a human donor in good health. This chain connects TRBV27 to TRBJ1-5; 7 positions match TRBD1. The CDR3 spells CASRRGGYSNQPQHF. For the CDR3, the DNA is TGTGCCAGCCGCAGGGGGGGTTATAGCAATCAGCCCCAGCATTTT.